This TCR beta chain is drawn from a study of cytomegalovirus exposure and HLA in healthy donors. The germline CDR1 and CDR2 sequences are SGHRS and YFSETQ. V was clipped by 3 bases and J by 5 bases; unmatched bases: 6. This CDR3 spans 14 amino acids. PCR employed 60 Vbeta and 13 Jbeta primers. Produced via immunoSEQ multiplex PCR; TCRdb's table is partial and in-frame only. The sample holds roughly 150,000 clones, about 73% seen once. The clonotype originates from a woman in her sixties or seventies in good health and CMV-seropositive. This sequence joins TRBV5-1 and TRBJ2-7; 9 bases align to TRBD1. The sample consisted of PBMCs. The CDR3 here is CASSWGTGKDEQYF. The CDR3 DNA reads as TGCGCCAGCAGCTGGGGGACAGGGAAAGACGAGCAGTACTTC.